A selection of T cell receptor beta chains follows, all from one sample in a study of T cells of healthy individuals. TCRdb itself ran the 5' RACE reads through MiXCR, one entry per CDR3 protein. There are roughly 87,000 distinct CDR3 sequences in the sample; approximately 16% occur only once, and approximately 5.7% lies in the top ten. Receptors were obtained from a human donor in good health. Each CDR3 is given with its conserved first and last residue.

CDR3 length	V gene	J gene	CDR3 protein
13	TRBV29-1	TRBJ2-1	CSARQGRYNEQFF
15	TRBV19	TRBJ1-5	CASSIGHISNQPQHF
14	TRBV29-1	TRBJ2-7	CSAAKTGRLDEQYF
16	TRBV20-1	TRBJ2-7	CSARPPGLAGRYEQYF
14	TRBV7-2	TRBJ1-3	CASSLGSGRNTIYF
14	TRBV7-9	TRBJ1-1	CASSLVRGNTEAFF
15	TRBV5-1	TRBJ2-2	CASSLVQGIRRELFF
15	TRBV7-2	TRBJ2-1	CASSLTPLQGTEQFF
12	TRBV18	TRBJ2-1	CASSPLTDEQFF
13	TRBV18	TRBJ2-7	CASSEGQGYEQYF
15	TRBV20-1	TRBJ1-1	CSARASSGWGTEAFF
14	TRBV5-4	TRBJ2-3	CASSPTGHTDTQYF
11	TRBV28	TRBJ1-1	CASSLWHEAFF
19	TRBV5-5	TRBJ1-5	CASSLWGTGGLPSNQPQHF
14	TRBV20-1	TRBJ1-2	CSASEGFINYGYTF
14	TRBV20-1	TRBJ1-2	CSAGNRDRGHGYTF
16	TRBV3-1	TRBJ2-1	CASSQTGLAGNNEQFF
12	TRBV2	TRBJ2-5	CASSEALETQYF
15	TRBV7-3	TRBJ2-1	CASSLTQSSYNEQFF
14	TRBV6-4	TRBJ1-6	CASSETGDGSPLHF
13	TRBV4-2	TRBJ2-3	CASSPGGEDTQYF
16	TRBV6-2/TRBV6-3	TRBJ1-5	CASARLLGMSNQPQHF
15	TRBV7-8	TRBJ1-1	CASSRGQTMNTEAFF
14	TRBV20-1	TRBJ2-5	CSARLGGESETQYF
16	TRBV9	TRBJ1-3	CASSVEGSSTGNTIYF
19	TRBV27	TRBJ2-3	CASKKGLAGGIWGFDTQYF
15	TRBV10-3	TRBJ2-1	CAISRDRDSYNEQFF